This T cell receptor (beta chain) originates from a study of blood T cell repertoires in COVID-19. In the study overall: From T cells, B-cell-depleted T cells, or PBMCs came the material, which was cDNA or gDNA.

Germline V gives CDR1 MNHEY, CDR2 SVGAGI. There are 16 residues in the CDR3. The trim removed 2 bases at V and 1 base at J, leaving 6 bases unmatched. Generated by immunoSEQ multiplex PCR, the TCRdb table keeps only in-frame clones and is missing some. The sample carries roughly 260,000 clones, approximately 92% recorded once. This chain links TRBV6-5 with TRBJ2-5; 8 bases are shared with TRBD2. Sequencing was carried out using peripheral blood. The sequence was collected from a person between 18 and 35 years old with COVID-19, enrolled during active disease. Written as DNA, the CDR3 is TGTGCCAGCAGTTACGAAGGTAGCGGGATCCAAGAGACCCAGTACTTC. As protein: CASSYEGSGIQETQYF.